This T cell receptor beta chain was retrieved from a study of blood T cell repertoires in COVID-19. The CDR3 is made up of 16 amino acids. V lost 5 bases to trimming and J lost 2 bases; unmatched junction nucleotides: 12. From germline, CDR1 is SQVTM and CDR2 ANQGSEA. How the authors handled the data: Amplification from reference gene primers served as the basis for estimated nucleated cell counts. Measured with immunoSEQ multiplex PCR; TCRdb has only the in-frame clones, and not every one. V and J calls and clone size follow that table, whereas D and trimming were derived from the DNA. The sample gives about 80,000 clones, over 75% of which show up once; around 9.6% is in the top ten.

This chain connects TRBV29-1 to TRBJ1-5; 7 bases align to TRBD1. The sequencing sample was made of peripheral blood. This sequence was found in a man aged 45 to 65 with COVID-19, enrolled during active disease. CDR3: CSVSSGTARGNQPQHF. The CDR3 coding sequence is TGCAGCGTTTCTTCGGGGACAGCGAGGGGCAATCAGCCCCAGCATTTT.